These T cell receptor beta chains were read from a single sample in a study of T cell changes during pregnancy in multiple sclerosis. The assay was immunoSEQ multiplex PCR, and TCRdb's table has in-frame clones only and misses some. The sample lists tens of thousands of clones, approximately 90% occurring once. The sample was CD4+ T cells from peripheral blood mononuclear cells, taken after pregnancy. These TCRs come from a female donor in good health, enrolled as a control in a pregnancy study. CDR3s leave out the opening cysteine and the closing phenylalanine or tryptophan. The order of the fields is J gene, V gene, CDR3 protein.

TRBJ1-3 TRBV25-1 ASSELGNTIY
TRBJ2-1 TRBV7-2 ASSSLTGANEQF
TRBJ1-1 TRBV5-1 ASSRWEGGENTEAF
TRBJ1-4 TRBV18 ASSQQGSHEKLF
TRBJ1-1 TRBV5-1 ASSFGTNMNTEAF
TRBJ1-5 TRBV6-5 ASSYSWTGGQPQH
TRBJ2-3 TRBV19 ASTGSGASTDTQY
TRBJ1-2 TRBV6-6 ASSRQGSNYGYT
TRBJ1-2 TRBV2 ARGGEAYGYT
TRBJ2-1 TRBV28 ASSYRAGSYNEQF
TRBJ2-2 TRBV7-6 ASSWDSGGAGGTGELF
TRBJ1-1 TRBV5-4 ASSLGGTTEAF
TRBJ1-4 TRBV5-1 ASSLTGGGEKLF
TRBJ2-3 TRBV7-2 ASSLKFGRTDTQY
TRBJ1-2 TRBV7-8 ASSFQGNYGYT
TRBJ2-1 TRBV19 ASSIAGSPRQF
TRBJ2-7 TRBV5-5 ASSLITGSYEQY
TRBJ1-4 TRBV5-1 ASTGQGGEKLF
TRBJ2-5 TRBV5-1 ASGTGGPQETQY
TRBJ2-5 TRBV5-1 ASSTGLAGGAQETQY
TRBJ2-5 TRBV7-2 ASSLRRETQY
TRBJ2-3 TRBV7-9 ASSLARLDTQY
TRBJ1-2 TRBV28 ASTLFGTTSNYGYT
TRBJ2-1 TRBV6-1 ASRSGTSGGNEQF
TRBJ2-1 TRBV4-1 ASSPSLGTGGNEQF
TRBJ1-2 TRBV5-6 ASRYSGTGYYGYT
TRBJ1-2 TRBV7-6 ASSHDRSNYGYT
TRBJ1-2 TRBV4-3 ASSQAGTAGYT
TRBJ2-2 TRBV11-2 ASSFGTGIVTGELF
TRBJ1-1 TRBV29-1 SVDGGNTEAF
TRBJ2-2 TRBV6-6 ASRQGQGGAGELF
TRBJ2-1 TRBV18 ASSPPRGEQF
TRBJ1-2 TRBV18 ASSPPEGYNYGYT
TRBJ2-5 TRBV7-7 APLPGKGKVETQY
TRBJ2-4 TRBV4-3 ASSQSSLPGQIDTIAKNIQY
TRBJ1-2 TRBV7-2 ASSLGQGGYGYT
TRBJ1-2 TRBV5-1 ASSNLQDNGYT
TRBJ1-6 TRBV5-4 ASSSGQAFSYNSPLH
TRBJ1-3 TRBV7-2 ASSLKGTGLGNTIY
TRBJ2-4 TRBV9 ASSVGAGAGDIQY
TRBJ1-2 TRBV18 ASSRAGVTNGYT
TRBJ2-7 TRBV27 ASSPWTGPPEQY
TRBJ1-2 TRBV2 ASSEGQGITYGYT
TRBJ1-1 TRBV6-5 ASKGQITEAF
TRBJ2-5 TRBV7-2 ASSLREVETQY
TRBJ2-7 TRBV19 ASSIGRGSEQY
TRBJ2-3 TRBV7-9 ASSSRGRGTDTQY
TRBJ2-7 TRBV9 ASSVGSRDYEQY
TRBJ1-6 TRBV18 ASSRAADNSPLH
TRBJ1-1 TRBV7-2 ASSLTQIEAF
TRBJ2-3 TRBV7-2 ASSLRSRDTQY
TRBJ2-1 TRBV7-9 ASSLTPRNEQF
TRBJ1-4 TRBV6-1 AGGGLNEKLF
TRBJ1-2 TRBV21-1 ASSKRGRGQEPYGYT
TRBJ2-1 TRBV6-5 ASRHTGGSLNEQF